This TCR beta chain was profiled in a study of shared clonotypes between healthy human individuals. Donors comprised only Caucasian adults living in Nashville, Tennessee. Germline loops: CDR1 MGHRA, CDR2 YSYEKL. V shed 1 base and J shed 3 bases, with 12 bases lying between them. The CDR3 has 15 amino acids. Repertoires were generated with immunoSEQ multiplex PCR, while TCRdb's copy carries only in-frame clones and drops some. This table holds about 1.1 million clones, 60% to 80% found once. This TCR came from a man younger than 30 in good health. Some clones in this sample may be carry-over from other donors' samples. The rearrangement links TRBV4-1 to TRBJ1-2; D is possibly TRBD1 (5 bases). Sequenced input: memory CD4+ T cells from PBMCs. Subset given: CD45RA-negative fraction. CDR3 in DNA: TGCGCCAGCAGCCAAGTGGGACCTTTAGACTATGGCTACACCTTC. Translated: CASSQVGPLDYGYTF.